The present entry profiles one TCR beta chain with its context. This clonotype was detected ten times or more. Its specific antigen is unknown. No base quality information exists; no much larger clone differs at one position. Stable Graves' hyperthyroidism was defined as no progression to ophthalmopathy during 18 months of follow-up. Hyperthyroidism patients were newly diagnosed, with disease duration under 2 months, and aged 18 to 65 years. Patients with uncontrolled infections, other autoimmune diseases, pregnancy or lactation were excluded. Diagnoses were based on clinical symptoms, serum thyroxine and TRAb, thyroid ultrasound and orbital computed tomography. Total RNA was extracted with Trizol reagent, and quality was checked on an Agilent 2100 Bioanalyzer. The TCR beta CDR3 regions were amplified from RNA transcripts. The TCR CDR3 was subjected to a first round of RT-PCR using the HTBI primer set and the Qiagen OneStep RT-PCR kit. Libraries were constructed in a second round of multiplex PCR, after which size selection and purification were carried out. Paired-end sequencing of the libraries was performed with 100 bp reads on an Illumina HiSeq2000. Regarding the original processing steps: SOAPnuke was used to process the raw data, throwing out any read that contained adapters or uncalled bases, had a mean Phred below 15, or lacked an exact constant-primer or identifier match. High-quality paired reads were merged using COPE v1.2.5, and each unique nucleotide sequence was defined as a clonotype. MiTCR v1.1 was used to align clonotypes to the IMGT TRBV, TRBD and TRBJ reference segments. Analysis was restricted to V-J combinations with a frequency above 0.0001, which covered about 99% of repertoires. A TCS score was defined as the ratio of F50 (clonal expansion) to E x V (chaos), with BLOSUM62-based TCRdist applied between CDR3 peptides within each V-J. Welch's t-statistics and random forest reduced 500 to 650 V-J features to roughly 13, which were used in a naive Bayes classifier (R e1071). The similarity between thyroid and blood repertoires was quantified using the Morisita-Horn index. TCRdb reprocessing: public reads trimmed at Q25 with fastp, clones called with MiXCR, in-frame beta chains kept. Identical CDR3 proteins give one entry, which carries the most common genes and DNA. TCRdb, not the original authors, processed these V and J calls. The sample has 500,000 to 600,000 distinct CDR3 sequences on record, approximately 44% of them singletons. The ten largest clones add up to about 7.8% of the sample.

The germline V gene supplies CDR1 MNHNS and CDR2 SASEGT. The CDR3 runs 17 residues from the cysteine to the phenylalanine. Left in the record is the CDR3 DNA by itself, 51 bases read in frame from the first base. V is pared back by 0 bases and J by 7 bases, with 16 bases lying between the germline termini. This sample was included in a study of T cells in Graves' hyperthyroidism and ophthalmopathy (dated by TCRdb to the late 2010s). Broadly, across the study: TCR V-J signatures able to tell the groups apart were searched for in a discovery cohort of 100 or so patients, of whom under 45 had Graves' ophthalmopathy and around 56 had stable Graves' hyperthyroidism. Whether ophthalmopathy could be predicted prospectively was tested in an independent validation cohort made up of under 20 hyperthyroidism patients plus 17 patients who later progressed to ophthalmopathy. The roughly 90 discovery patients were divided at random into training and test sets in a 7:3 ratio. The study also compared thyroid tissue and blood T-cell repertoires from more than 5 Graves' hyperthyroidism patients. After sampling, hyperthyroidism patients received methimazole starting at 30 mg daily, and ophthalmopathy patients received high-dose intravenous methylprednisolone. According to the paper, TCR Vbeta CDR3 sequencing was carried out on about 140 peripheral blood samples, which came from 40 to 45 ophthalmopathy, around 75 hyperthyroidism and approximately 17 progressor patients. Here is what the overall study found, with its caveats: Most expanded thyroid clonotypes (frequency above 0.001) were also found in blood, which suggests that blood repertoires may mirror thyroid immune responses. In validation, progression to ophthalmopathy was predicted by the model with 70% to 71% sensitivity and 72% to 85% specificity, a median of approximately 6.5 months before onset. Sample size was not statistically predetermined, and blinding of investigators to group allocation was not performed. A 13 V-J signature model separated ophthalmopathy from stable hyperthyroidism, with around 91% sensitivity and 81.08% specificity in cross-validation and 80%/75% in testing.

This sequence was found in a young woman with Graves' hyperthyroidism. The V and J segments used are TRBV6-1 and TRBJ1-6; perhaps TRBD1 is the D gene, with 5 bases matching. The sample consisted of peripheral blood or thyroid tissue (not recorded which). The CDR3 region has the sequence CASSEALSGTANSPLHF. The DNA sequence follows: TGTGCCAGCAGTGAAGCGCTTTCCGGGACCGCGAATTCACCCCTCCACTTT.